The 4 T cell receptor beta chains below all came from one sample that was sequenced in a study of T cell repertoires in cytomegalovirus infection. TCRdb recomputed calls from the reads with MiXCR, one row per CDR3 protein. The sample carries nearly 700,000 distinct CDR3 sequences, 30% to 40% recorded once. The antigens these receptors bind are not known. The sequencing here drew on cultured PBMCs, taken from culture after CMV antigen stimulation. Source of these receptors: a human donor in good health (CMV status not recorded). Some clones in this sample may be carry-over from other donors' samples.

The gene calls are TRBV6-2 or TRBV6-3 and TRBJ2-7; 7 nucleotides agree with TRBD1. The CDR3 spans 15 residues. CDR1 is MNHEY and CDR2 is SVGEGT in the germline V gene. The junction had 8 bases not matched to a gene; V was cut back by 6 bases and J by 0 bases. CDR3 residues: CASSYRGQTSYEQYF. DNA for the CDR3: TGTGCCAGCAGCTACAGGGGCCAGACCTCCTACGAGCAGTACTTC.

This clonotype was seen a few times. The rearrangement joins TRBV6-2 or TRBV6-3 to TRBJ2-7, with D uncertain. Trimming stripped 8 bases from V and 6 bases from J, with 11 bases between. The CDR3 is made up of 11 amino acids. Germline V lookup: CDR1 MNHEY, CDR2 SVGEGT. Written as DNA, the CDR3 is TGTGCCAGCGGACGGAACGGCGAGCAGTACTTC. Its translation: CASGRNGEQYF.

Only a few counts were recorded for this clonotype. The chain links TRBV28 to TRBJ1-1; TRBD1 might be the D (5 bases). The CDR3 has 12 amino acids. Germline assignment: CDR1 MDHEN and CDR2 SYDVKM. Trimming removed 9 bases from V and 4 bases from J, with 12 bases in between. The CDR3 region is CASQGPLTEAFF. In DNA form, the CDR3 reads TGTGCCAGTCAGGGACCTCTCACTGAAGCTTTCTTT.

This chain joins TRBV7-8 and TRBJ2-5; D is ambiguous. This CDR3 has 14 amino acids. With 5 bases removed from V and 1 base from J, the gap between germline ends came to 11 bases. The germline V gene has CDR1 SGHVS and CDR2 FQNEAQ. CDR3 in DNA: TGTGCCAGCAGCCTCCGAGCGCCCCAAGAGACCCAGTACTTC. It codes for CASSLRAPQETQYF. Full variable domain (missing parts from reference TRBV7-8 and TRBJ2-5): GAGVSQSPRYKVAKRGQDVALRCDPISGHVSLFWYQQALGQGPEFLTYFQNEAQLDKSGLPSDRFFAERPEGSVSTLKIQRTQQEDSAVYLCASSLRAPQETQYFGPGTRLLVL.